This entry features one T cell receptor beta chain sequence. Clinical histories supplied by participants themselves formed the basis of cohort assignment. The data belong to a study of blood T cell repertoires in COVID-19. Per the study methods: Cell counts per sample came from amplifying reference gene primers. Profiled with immunoSEQ multiplex PCR; TCRdb holds only in-frame clones, not every one. The V and J calls and the clone size are those of that table, but D and trimming were determined from the DNA. The table lists about 320,000 clones, roughly 90% of them singletons. This CDR3 comprises 15 residues. V trimming: 5 bases; J trimming: 2 bases; junction bases outside the gene matches: 3. Germline V gives CDR1 SEHNR, CDR2 FQNEAQ (reference sequence).

This chain joins TRBV7-9 and TRBJ2-1; 10 bases are shared with TRBD1. Sample: PBMCs or T cells enriched from blood (not recorded which). This clonotype was sampled from a man between 60 and 70 years old who had recovered from COVID-19. CDR3 sequence reads: CASSTGTGAYNEQFF. CDR3 coding DNA: TGTGCCAGCAGCACCGGGACAGGGGCCTACAATGAGCAGTTCTTC.